This T cell receptor (beta chain) was captured by sequencing in a study of post-analysis software for immune sequencing data. Looking at the study overall: Patients had relapsing-remitting, secondary progressive or progressive-relapsing multiple sclerosis; some lacked subtype.

Carried by the TCR beta cDNA libraries were unique molecular identifiers. TCRdb reprocessed the PCR reads via MiXCR and lists one record per CDR3 protein. This table has 750,000 to 900,000 distinct CDR3 sequences, about 43% appearing once. A few counts support this clonotype. Its antigen is still unknown. Germline V lookup: CDR1 MNHEY, CDR2 SVGEGT. CDR3 length: 14 amino acids. The ends were cut back, 5 bases at V and 6 bases at J, with 17 bases in the middle. Findings of the study overall: Included in a set of several TRBV segments more frequent in patients than controls were TRBV5-6, TRBV5-1 and TRBV20-1.

The chain carries TRBV6-2 or TRBV6-3 and TRBJ2-7, with D uncertain. The sequenced sample consisted of blood. The TCR sequence derives from a girl aged 10-17 years with multiple sclerosis. The CDR3 nucleotides read TGTGCCAGCAGTCCTACCCACATAGTCGGCGAGCAGTACTTC. Translation gives CASSPTHIVGEQYF.